This T cell receptor beta chain is from a study of identical twins. Broader study findings: Insertions were reduced in abundant cord blood beta clonotypes but not in memory repertoires.

Each CDR3 protein is one row after TCRdb ran MiXCR on the 5' RACE reads. The sample includes about 470,000 distinct CDR3 sequences, roughly a quarter seen only once; the top ten take about 2.9%. Comments on this clonotype: Its antigen is currently unknown.

The CDR3 covers 13 residues. CDR1 is SGHVS, CDR2 FQNEAQ, per germline. V lost 5 bases, J lost 7 bases, and 14 bases lay in between. The sample also formed part of further work on T cells expressing NK-cell markers. As that study records: NKG2C+ dominant clonotypes from over 5 donors made up about 1.0-8% of CD8+ T cells.

This clonotype was sampled from a young woman in good health. The sequenced sample consisted of CD4+ T cells sorted from blood. The genes are TRBV7-8 and TRBJ1-2; D gene ambiguous. CDR3 DNA: TGTGCCAGCAGCCAGGAGGAGGGAGGTGGCTACACCTTC. This encodes CASSQEEGGGYTF.